These T cell receptor gamma chains were read from a single sample in a study of intestinal T cells in coeliac disease. With CATT, TCRdb re-called clones from the multiplex PCR reads. Seen here are under 750 gamma-chain clones, approximately 45% observed once, and the top ten hold 22%. The specimen sequenced was a duodenal biopsy. The receptors originated from a human donor with celiac disease. CDR3s include the opening cysteine and the closing phenylalanine or tryptophan. The size of a clone is reported for some rows only, either as once, few or many, or as a class for expanded clones.

abundance: NA; v_gene: TRGV4; j_gene: TRGJ1/TRGJ2; CDR3nt: TGTGCCACCTGGGATGCGCCCTGTTATTATAAGAAACTCTTT; CDR3aa: CATWDAPCYYKKLF
abundance: once; v_gene: TRGV2; j_gene: TRGJP1; CDR3nt: TGTGCCACCTGGGGACTCTACACTGGTTGGTTCAAGATATTT; CDR3aa: CATWGLYTGWFKIF
abundance: NA; v_gene: TRGV10; j_gene: TRGJP1; CDR3nt: TGTGCTGCGTGGGCTTTAGTTGGGTTCAAGATATTT; CDR3aa: CAAWALVGFKIF
abundance: large; v_gene: TRGV2; j_gene: TRGJ1/TRGJ2; CDR3nt: TGTGCCACCTGGGACGCGCCTTTGGGGAAACTCTTT; CDR3aa: CATWDAPLGKLF
abundance: few; v_gene: TRGV2; j_gene: TRGJP1; CDR3nt: TGTGCCACCTGGGACGGGCCTCCTGAACTTGGTTCAAAGATATTT; CDR3aa: CATWDGPPELGSKIF
abundance: NA; v_gene: TRGV8; j_gene: TRGJ1/TRGJ2; CDR3nt: TGTGCCACCTCGGGATTATCGGCTTTATATTCGAATTATTATAAGAAACTCTTT; CDR3aa: CATSGLSALYSNYYKKLF
abundance: NA; v_gene: TRGV3; j_gene: TRGJ1/TRGJ2; CDR3nt: TGTGCCGACCTGGGACTCAAGCACGGTAAGAAACTCTTT; CDR3aa: CADLGLKHGKKLF
abundance: NA; v_gene: TRGV9; j_gene: TRGJ1/TRGJ2; CDR3nt: TGTGCCTTGTGGGAGGTGTTGAATTATTATAAGAAACTCTTT; CDR3aa: CALWEVLNYYKKLF
abundance: NA; v_gene: TRGV8; j_gene: TRGJ1/TRGJ2; CDR3nt: TGTGCACCTGGGATAGCTACTAATTATTATAAGAAACTCTTT; CDR3aa: CAPGIATNYYKKLF
abundance: NA; v_gene: TRGV8; j_gene: TRGJ1/TRGJ2; CDR3nt: TGTGCCACCTGGGATAGTTGTCCGTCCTTTTATTATAAGAAACTCTTT; CDR3aa: CATWDSCPSFYYKKLF
abundance: NA; v_gene: TRGV4; j_gene: TRGJ1/TRGJ2; CDR3nt: TGTGCCACCTGGGATGGCCCGCCGCCCAAGAAACTCTTT; CDR3aa: CATWDGPPPKKLF
abundance: NA; v_gene: TRGV4; j_gene: TRGJP1; CDR3nt: TGTGCCACCTGGGGGTTGTTCAAGATATTT; CDR3aa: CATWGLFKIF
abundance: NA; v_gene: TRGV2; j_gene: TRGJ1/TRGJ2; CDR3nt: TGTGCCACCTGGGCGGAGGGGAAACTCTTT; CDR3aa: CATWAEGKLF
abundance: NA; v_gene: TRGV10; j_gene: TRGJ1/TRGJ2; CDR3nt: TGTGCTGCGTGGGATTCCTCGGCCCCATATAAGAAACTCTTT; CDR3aa: CAAWDSSAPYKKLF
abundance: NA; v_gene: TRGV8; j_gene: TRGJ1/TRGJ2; CDR3nt: TGTGCCACCTGGGATATGGATCGGTATAAGAAACTCTTT; CDR3aa: CATWDMDRYKKLF
abundance: NA; v_gene: TRGV9; j_gene: TRGJ1/TRGJ2; CDR3nt: TGTGCCTTGTGGGAGCTCATTATTTATAAGAAACTCTTT; CDR3aa: CALWELIIYKKLF
abundance: NA; v_gene: TRGV4; j_gene: TRGJ1/TRGJ2; CDR3nt: TGTGCCACCTGGGATGGTTATCGCAATTATTATAAGAAACTCTTT; CDR3aa: CATWDGYRNYYKKLF
abundance: large; v_gene: TRGV4; j_gene: TRGJ1/TRGJ2; CDR3nt: TGTGCCACCTGGGATGGGCTGGGGTATTATAAGAAACTCTTT; CDR3aa: CATWDGLGYYKKLF
abundance: few; v_gene: TRGV9; j_gene: TRGJ1/TRGJ2; CDR3nt: TGTGCCTTGTGGGAGCCAACCCCGCCTTATTATAAGAAACTCTTT; CDR3aa: CALWEPTPPYYKKLF
abundance: few; v_gene: TRGV8; j_gene: TRGJ1/TRGJ2; CDR3nt: TGTGCCACCTGGGACCGAATACCTCATTATTATAAGAAACTCTTT; CDR3aa: CATWDRIPHYYKKLF
abundance: NA; v_gene: TRGV10; j_gene: TRGJ1/TRGJ2; CDR3nt: TGTGCTGCGTGGGACCGTGGAATTATTTATAAGAAACTCTTT; CDR3aa: CAAWDRGIIYKKLF
abundance: NA; v_gene: TRGV8; j_gene: TRGJP1; CDR3nt: TGTGCCCACCTGGATGGCACTGGTTGGTTCAAGATATTT; CDR3aa: CAHLDGTGWFKIF
abundance: once; v_gene: TRGV3; j_gene: TRGJP2; CDR3nt: TGTGCCACCTGGGACAGAGGAGTCGTCGTTCCCGGCATTGGATCCAAGACGTTT; CDR3aa: CATWDRGVVVPGIGSKTF
abundance: large; v_gene: TRGV2; j_gene: TRGJP2; CDR3nt: TGTGCTACCTCTTCTGTTAGTGATTGGATCAAGACGTTT; CDR3aa: CATSSVSDWIKTF
abundance: NA; v_gene: TRGV9; j_gene: TRGJ1/TRGJ2; CDR3nt: TGTGCCTTGTGGGAGCTCCATTATTATAAGAAACTCTTT; CDR3aa: CALWELHYYKKLF
abundance: NA; v_gene: TRGV10; j_gene: TRGJP1; CDR3nt: TGTGCTGGCGGTGGGATTAAGGGGGGGACCACTGGTTGGTTCAAGATATTT; CDR3aa: CAGGGIKGGTTGWFKIF
abundance: NA; v_gene: TRGV10; j_gene: TRGJ1/TRGJ2; CDR3nt: TGTGCTGCCCTTCACCGAAACCATAAGAAACTCTTT; CDR3aa: CAALHRNHKKLF
abundance: few; v_gene: TRGV8; j_gene: TRGJ1/TRGJ2; CDR3nt: TGTGCACATGGATTGAGTTTCACCTTGAATTATTATAAGAAACTCTTT; CDR3aa: CAHGLSFTLNYYKKLF
abundance: NA; v_gene: TRGV5; j_gene: TRGJ1/TRGJ2; CDR3nt: TGTGCCCACCTGGGACAGGCCTATTATAAGAAACTCTTT; CDR3aa: CAHLGQAYYKKLF
abundance: NA; v_gene: TRGV4; j_gene: TRGJ1/TRGJ2; CDR3nt: TGTGCCCACCTGGGGCCCTTATTATTCGAGAAACTCTTT; CDR3aa: CAHLGPLLFEKLF
abundance: hyperexpanded; v_gene: TRGV3; j_gene: TRGJ1/TRGJ2; CDR3nt: TGTGCCACCTGGGACAGTTCTAGTTATTATAAGAAACTCTTT; CDR3aa: CATWDSSSYYKKLF
abundance: NA; v_gene: TRGV8; j_gene: TRGJ1/TRGJ2; CDR3nt: TGTGCACCTGGGATAGGTCTCTATTATAAGAAACTCTTT; CDR3aa: CAPGIGLYYKKLF
abundance: NA; v_gene: TRGV2; j_gene: TRGJP2; CDR3nt: TGTGCCACCTGGGACGGGCTCATTGGAGTCAAGACGTTT; CDR3aa: CATWDGLIGVKTF
abundance: NA; v_gene: TRGV4; j_gene: TRGJ1/TRGJ2; CDR3nt: TGTGCCACCTGGCCGAGGGGGGTAGGTTATAAGAAACTCTTT; CDR3aa: CATWPRGVGYKKLF